This T cell receptor (beta chain) originates from a study of early T cells in non-severe SARS-CoV-2 infection. CDR1 is PRHDT, CDR2 FYEKMQ, per germline (reference sequence). V lost 3 bases to trimming and J lost 8 bases; unmatched junction nucleotides: 4. The CDR3 length is 12 residues. To note about this clonotype: Its antigen is unidentified.

Study findings and constraints: Anti-spike CD8 specificities were favored by VDJdb matching, whose results missed private and CD4 specificities.

Individually, cDNA molecules had unique molecular identifiers attached to them. Via MiXCR, TCRdb re-called the 5' RACE reads, giving one row per CDR3 protein. The repertoire holds some 120,000 distinct CDR3 sequences, with under 15% as singletons. What was sequenced was whole blood. The receptor was isolated from an adult who was a healthcare worker with PCR-confirmed SARS-CoV-2 infection or an uninfected control (not recorded which). The rearrangement links TRBV13 to TRBJ2-7, with 7 positions matching TRBD1. CDR3 residues: CASSFEGAKQYF. The CDR3 DNA reads as TGTGCCAGCAGCTTCGAGGGGGCGAAGCAGTACTTC.